The 6 T cell receptor beta chains listed next were all sequenced from one sample in a study of blood T cells in healthy people across ages. Through a sample-barcoded 5' primer and a J-beta primer mix, a second PCR was run for about 6 to 12 cycles. TCRdb used MiXCR to reprocess the 5' RACE reads, holding one entry per CDR3 protein. The sample lists roughly 680,000 distinct CDR3 sequences; 49% were seen once. Material for sequencing was blood. These receptors were taken from a woman aged 55-69 years in good health.

In DNA form, the CDR3 reads TGTGCCAGCAGTTCACAGGAGGCGTCCTACGAGCAGTACTTC. Amino acids: CASSSQEASYEQYF. The gene calls are TRBV12-3 or TRBV12-4 and TRBJ2-7; D is perhaps TRBD1 or TRBD2 (5 bases each). The V end lost 4 bases, the J end lost 1 base, and 11 bases lay between the germline ends. The CDR3 extends over 14 amino acids.

In this sample, this clonotype turned up a few times. The chain recombines TRBV6-1 with TRBJ2-5, with 11 bases lining up with TRBD2. With 4 bases clipped from V and 1 base from J, the junction kept 5 bases outside the gene matches. Germline V gene sequence: CDR1 MNHNS, CDR2 SASEGT. There are 16 residues in the CDR3. The CDR3 loop reads CASSVGTSGGQETQYF. The DNA for the CDR3 is TGTGCCAGCAGTGTGGGGACTAGCGGAGGCCAAGAGACCCAGTACTTC.

This chain connects TRBV10-3 to TRBJ1-1; D not certain. CDR3 length: 17 residues. Germline V gene sequence: CDR1 ENHRY, CDR2 SYGVKD. V was pared by 0 bases and J by 4 bases, with 18 bases between. CDR3 DNA: TGTGCCATCAGTGAGTCGAAACGTCAGGTTTACGCCACTGAAGCTTTCTTT. Translated: CAISESKRQVYATEAFF.

The chain couples TRBV10-2 to TRBJ1-2, with D unclear. V was cut by 2 bases and J by 4 bases, with 14 bases left in between. Germline CDR1 reads WSHSY; CDR2 reads SAAADI. This CDR3 contains 15 residues. CDR3 protein: CASSEVGRPSYGYTF. For the CDR3, the DNA is TGCGCCAGCAGTGAGGTGGGCAGGCCCTCCTATGGCTACACCTTC.

The V and J genes are TRBV20-1 and TRBJ2-1; 7 nucleotides agree with TRBD2. V lost 6 bases, J lost 7 bases, and 6 bases stayed unmatched. Germline V lookup: CDR1 DFQATT, CDR2 SNEGSKA (reference sequence). The CDR3 is made up of 12 amino acids. For the CDR3, the DNA is TGCAGTGCCCCGCTAGCGGAGAATGAGCAGTTCTTC. Translated, it gives CSAPLAENEQFF.

CDR3 residues: CTSIPLGLAGERWSYNEQFF. DNA for the CDR3: TGCACCAGCATCCCCCTGGGACTAGCGGGAGAAAGATGGTCCTACAATGAGCAGTTCTTC. The chain carries TRBV1 and TRBJ2-1; the tabulated D call, TRBD2, remains unverified against the DNA. TRBV1 constitutes a pseudogene. The CDR3 contains 20 residues.